This T cell receptor (beta chain) was identified during a study of blood T cells in healthy people across ages. Study summary: When template switching was applied, about one barcoded beta molecule was captured per two T cells.

A second 7 to 11 cycle PCR used barcoded and J-beta primers. Tagging of each cDNA molecule was performed by a template-switch adaptor with 12 random nucleotides. TCRdb called the 5' RACE reads again in MiXCR, with one record for every CDR3 protein. The profile covers some 710,000 distinct CDR3 sequences, with 20% to 25% appearing a single time and about 20% taken by the ten largest. This clonotype was counted many times. Its antigen is as yet unknown. Germline V gene lookup returns CDR1 SGHRS and CDR2 YFSETQ. The CDR3 consists of 14 residues. V lost 2 bases, J lost 2 bases, and 9 bases lay in between. Study results and caveats: With donor CMV status unknown, expanded clonotype changes were possibly confounded.

No fewer than 7 million PBMCs went into each sample. This clonotype was sampled from a man aged 65-85 years in good health. The sequenced material came from blood. The J gene is TRBJ2-3, the V gene TRBV5-1; D uncertain. CDR3 amino acids: CASSLGRTTDTQYF. DNA of the CDR3: TGCGCCAGCAGCTTAGGGCGTACCACAGATACGCAGTATTTT.